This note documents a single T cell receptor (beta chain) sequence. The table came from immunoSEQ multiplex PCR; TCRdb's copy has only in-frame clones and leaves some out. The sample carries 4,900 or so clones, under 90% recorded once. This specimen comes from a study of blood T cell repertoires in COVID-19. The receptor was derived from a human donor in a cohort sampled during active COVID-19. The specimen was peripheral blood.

The CDR3 loop is CATSTTRTGGNYGYTF. CDR3 coding DNA: TGTGCCACCAGCACAACCCGGACAGGGGGCAACTATGGCTACACCTTC. This chain connects TRBV15 to TRBJ1-2, with 11 nucleotides matching TRBD1. V shed 4 bases, J shed 2 bases, and the junction held 6 bases outside the gene matches. Germline V gene data show CDR1 as LNHNV and CDR2 as YYDKDF (reference sequence). This CDR3 region has 16 residues. Filled out from reference TRBV15 and TRBJ1-2, the complete variable domain reads DAMVIQNPRYQVTQFGKPVTLSCSQTLNHNVMYWYQQKSSQAPKLLFHYYDKDFNNEADTPDNFQSRRPNTSFCFLDIRSPGLGDTAMYLCATSTTRTGGNYGYTFGSGTRLTVV.